Listed below are T cell receptor beta chains from one sample, sequenced in a study of beta chain features in type 1 diabetes. Data came from immunoSEQ multiplex PCR; TCRdb stores just in-frame clones and leaves some out. The sample has hundreds of thousands of clones; over 11% are singletons. The sample comprised naive CD4+ T cells from blood. The source is a man aged 18 to 29 with type 1 diabetes. Both conserved end residues are part of each CDR3.

V gene	J gene	CDR3 protein
TRBV7-2	TRBJ2-7	CASSLVDAGTYEQYF
TRBV18	TRBJ2-7	CASSPSGAPYEQYF
TRBV5-1	TRBJ2-6	CASSLTGANVLTF
TRBV6-1	TRBJ2-5	CASAGGGQETQYF
TRBV7-2	TRBJ2-6	CASSSLGSGANVLTF
TRBV4-1	TRBJ2-3	CASSQDSGLFSSTDTQYF
TRBV15	TRBJ2-3	CATRAIAGGDTQYF
TRBV5-4	TRBJ2-3	CASSLGTGGRSTDTQYF
TRBV30	TRBJ2-1	CAQGWNEQFF
TRBV9	TRBJ1-5	CASSVGGYSNQPQHF
TRBV5-1	TRBJ1-1	CASSFGTASEAFF
TRBV6-1	TRBJ2-7	CASTDRGPEQYF
TRBV4-3	TRBJ1-5	CASSQGLNQPQHF
TRBV30	TRBJ2-3	CACLGRGTTDTQYF
TRBV30	TRBJ1-2	CAWSGVRGDYGYTF